The 20 T cell receptor beta chains in this list originate from one sample, sequenced in a study of T cell repertoires in cytomegalovirus infection. MiXCR, run by TCRdb on the reads, gives a single entry per CDR3 protein. The data show over 150,000 distinct CDR3 sequences, 17% seen once. Sequencing was performed on CD8+ T cells from PBMCs. The source is a human donor in good health (CMV status not recorded). Some clones in this sample may be carry-over from other donors' samples.

The genes are TRBV14 and TRBJ2-7; 8 nucleotides agree with TRBD1. Losses at the gene ends were 1 base for V and 2 bases for J; bases not matched to a gene: 10. Per germline, CDR1 SGHDN and CDR2 FVKESK. This CDR3 comprises 17 residues. Written as DNA, the CDR3 is TGTGCCAGCAGCCAAGTGGATGGGACAGGATTCCCCTACGAGCAGTACTTC. Translating it yields CASSQVDGTGFPYEQYF.

This clonotype occurred many times. The V and J genes are TRBV6-5 and TRBJ1-4; tentatively, D is TRBD1 (5 bases). Germline loops: CDR1 MNHEY, CDR2 SVGAGI. The length of the CDR3 is 13 residues. Trimming pared 0 bases from V and 11 bases from J, leaving 10 bases between. CDR3 loop: CASSYSTGGKLFF. The DNA for the CDR3 is TGTGCCAGCAGTTACTCTACAGGTGGCAAACTGTTTTTT.

This clonotype was recorded a few times. The genes are TRBV6-5 and TRBJ2-1; D call uncertain. Trimming removed 4 bases from V and 9 bases from J, with 13 bases in between. Germline CDR1 is MNHEY and CDR2 is SVGAGI. The CDR3 runs 13 residues. The CDR3 sequence is CASSSRINGEQFF. In DNA, the CDR3 is TGTGCCAGCAGTTCAAGAATCAACGGTGAGCAGTTCTTC.

The chain joins TRBV11-2 to TRBJ1-2; D remains unclear. The germline CDR1 and CDR2 sequences are SGHAT and FQNNGV. Trimming shortened V by 5 bases and J by 4 bases, and 23 bases separated the two germline ends. CDR3 size: 17 residues. CDR3: CASSHPRKTETFYGYTF. The CDR3 DNA reads as TGTGCCAGCAGCCACCCCCGGAAGACGGAAACTTTCTATGGCTACACCTTC.

The table lists this clonotype with a few counts. The J gene is TRBJ1-5, the V gene TRBV15; D not resolved. Trimming took off 0 bases at V and 6 bases at J, with 9 bases between the two ends. Germline values: CDR1 LNHNV, CDR2 YYDKDF (reference sequence). The CDR3 covers 14 residues. In nucleotides, the CDR3 is TGTGCCACCAGCAGAGATCGGGGAAGTCAGCCCCAGCATTTT. Its translation is CATSRDRGSQPQHF.

The chain combines TRBV7-9 with TRBJ1-1, with D tentatively TRBD1 (5 bases). This CDR3 has 14 residues. The germline gives CDR1 SEHNR, CDR2 FQNEAQ (reference sequence). The V and J ends lost 7 bases and 5 bases respectively, with 17 bases between them. The CDR3 DNA reads TGTGCCAGCACCTTTCCCGAGGGGTGGACTGAAGCTTTCTTT. This translates into CASTFPEGWTEAFF.

This clonotype was detected a few times. The V gene is TRBV7-8, the J gene TRBJ1-5, with 10 bases fitting TRBD1. The germline V gene has CDR1 SGHVS and CDR2 FQNEAQ. Unmatched junction bases numbered 9, after V lost 8 bases and J lost 5 bases. This CDR3 contains 15 residues. This CDR3 is CASAPGTGEDQPQHF. The CDR3 DNA reads as TGTGCCAGCGCTCCGGGGACAGGGGAAGATCAGCCCCAGCATTTT.

This clonotype was found a few times. The chain uses TRBV7-6 and TRBJ2-7, with 7 bases fitting TRBD1. This CDR3 contains 15 residues. CDR1 is SGHVS, CDR2 FNYEAQ, per germline. V was pared by 5 bases and J by 3 bases, with 10 bases of the junction left unmatched. CDR3 DNA sequence: TGTGCCAGCAGCCTCTGGACAGGCATAAACTACGAGCAGTACTTC. Amino acid sequence: CASSLWTGINYEQYF.

This clonotype has ten or more counts. The V and J genes are TRBV12-3 or TRBV12-4 and TRBJ1-2; 7 nucleotides align to TRBD1. V gave up 10 bases and J gave up 2 bases; unmatched junction bases: 25. The CDR3 is made up of 19 amino acids. CDR3: CAIHKRPDWETGPNYGYTF. The CDR3 DNA is TGTGCCATCCATAAACGTCCGGATTGGGAGACAGGGCCCAACTATGGCTACACCTTC.

The chain has TRBV6-6 and TRBJ2-5; D unresolved. The germline V and J ends were trimmed by 2 bases and 4 bases, with 5 bases remaining between them. This CDR3 has 12 amino acids. Germline values: CDR1 MNHNY, CDR2 SVGAGI (reference sequence). Written as DNA, the CDR3 is TGTGCCAGCAGTTACCCAGTAGAGACCCAGTACTTC. It translates to CASSYPVETQYF.

This clonotype turned up a few times. This chain joins TRBV7-9 and TRBJ1-1; 7 bases map to TRBD1. The germline V gene encodes CDR1 SEHNR and CDR2 FQNEAQ (reference sequence). This CDR3 has 14 amino acids. V was pared by 4 bases and J by 6 bases, with 8 bases of the junction left unmatched. CDR3 bases: TGTGCCAGCAGCTCGCCGACAGGGAGAGCTGAAGCTTTCTTT. This sequence encodes CASSSPTGRAEAFF.

CDR3: CASSQSQSVGTDTQYF. For the CDR3, the DNA is TGCGCCAGCAGCCAAAGTCAGAGCGTGGGCACAGATACGCAGTATTTT. The chain couples TRBV4-1 to TRBJ2-3; D gene ambiguous. The CDR3 runs to 16 residues. V was trimmed by 2 bases and J by 1 base, leaving 13 bases between them. The germline gives CDR1 MGHRA, CDR2 YSYEKL.

This clonotype came up a few times. The chain is built from TRBV6-5 and TRBJ2-3, with D maybe TRBD2 (5 bases). The CDR3 contains 14 residues. V was cut by 4 bases and J by 3 bases, with 11 bases left in between. Germline assignment: CDR1 MNHEY and CDR2 SVGAGI. In nucleotides, the CDR3 is TGTGCCAGCAGTTCGGATGGGAGTACAGATACGCAGTATTTT. Amino acid sequence: CASSSDGSTDTQYF.

The J gene is TRBJ1-5, the V gene TRBV7-6; D ambiguous. CDR1 SGHVS and CDR2 FNYEAQ come from the germline V gene. The CDR3 extends over 14 amino acids. With 0 bases removed from V and 2 bases from J, the gap between germline ends came to 5 bases. CDR3 DNA sequence: TGTGCCAGCAGCTTAGCTCGGGGCAATCAGCCCCAGCATTTT. This translates into CASSLARGNQPQHF.

This clonotype came up many times. This chain links TRBV7-9 with TRBJ2-1; D may be TRBD1 or TRBD2 (5 bases each). Germline CDR1 SEHNR, CDR2 FQNEAQ (reference sequence). CDR3 length equals 15 residues. V shed 0 bases and J shed 6 bases, with 12 bases lying between them. CDR3: CASSLAPGSRNEQFF. The DNA of the CDR3 is TGTGCCAGCAGCTTAGCCCCAGGGAGCCGCAATGAGCAGTTCTTC.

About this clonotype itself: This may arise from a read error, as a much more abundant clone is one base away. CDR3: CARSSTLAGEYNEQFF. The CDR3 nucleotides read TGTGCCCGCAGTTCCACCCTAGCGGGGGAATACAATGAGCAGTTCTTC. V and J are TRBV6-2 or TRBV6-3 and TRBJ2-1; 10 nucleotides match TRBD2. Germline V gives CDR1 MNHEY, CDR2 SVGEGT. This CDR3 is built from 16 residues.

The gene calls are TRBV29-1 and TRBJ2-5; D not resolved. The CDR3 is made up of 12 amino acids. Trimming pared 6 bases from V and 0 bases from J, leaving 8 bases between. Per the germline V gene, CDR1 is SQVTM and CDR2 is ANQGSEA. CDR3 sequence reads: CSVPTHQETQYF. The CDR3 nucleotides are TGCAGCGTCCCAACCCACCAAGAGACCCAGTACTTC.

J is TRBJ2-1 and V is TRBV2; D is perhaps TRBD1 or TRBD2 (6 bases each). The CDR3 runs 11 residues. In germline, CDR1 is SNHLY, CDR2 FYNNEI. The DNA for the CDR3 is TGTGGAGGGGGGTTATACAATGAGCAGTTCTTC. The encoded protein is CGGGLYNEQFF.

The rearrangement uses TRBV7-6 and TRBJ1-4; a possible D gene is TRBD1 (5 bases). V was pared by 7 bases and J by 4 bases, with 16 bases between. Germline values: CDR1 SGHVS, CDR2 FNYEAQ. The CDR3 loop spans 15 amino acids. CDR3 amino acids: CASNTRTRYNEKLFF. CDR3 nucleotides: TGTGCCAGCAACACCCGGACACGTTATAATGAAAAACTGTTTTTT. Full variable domain (rest looked up from reference TRBV7-6 and TRBJ1-4): GAGVSQSPRYKVTKRGQDVALRCDPISGHVSLYWYRQALGQGPEFLTYFNYEAQQDKSGLPNDRFSAERPEGSISTLTIQRTEQRDSAMYRCASNTRTRYNEKLFFGSGTQLSVL.

This clonotype was seen a handful of times. The V gene is TRBV27, the J gene TRBJ1-4, with D unclear. Trimming took 6 bases from V and 5 from J, leaving 7 bases between them. The V gene's germline CDR1 is MNHEY and CDR2 SMNVEV (reference sequence). This CDR3 is built from 12 residues. CDR3 region: CASRDPNEKLFF. CDR3 bases: TGTGCCAGCAGGGATCCGAATGAAAAACTGTTTTTT.